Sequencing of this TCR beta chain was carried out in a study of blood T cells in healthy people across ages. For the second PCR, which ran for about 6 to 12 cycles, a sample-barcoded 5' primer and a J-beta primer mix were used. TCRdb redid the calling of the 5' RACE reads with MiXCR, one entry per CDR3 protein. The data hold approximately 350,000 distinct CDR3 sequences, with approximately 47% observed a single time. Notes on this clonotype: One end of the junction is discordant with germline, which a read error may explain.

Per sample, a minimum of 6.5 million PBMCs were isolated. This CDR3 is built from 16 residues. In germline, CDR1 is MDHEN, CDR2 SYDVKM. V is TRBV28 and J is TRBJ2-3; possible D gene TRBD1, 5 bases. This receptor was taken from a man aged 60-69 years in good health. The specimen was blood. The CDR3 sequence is CASSLSPQGAQNTRYF. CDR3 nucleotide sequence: TGTGCCAGCAGTTTATCACCCCAGGGTGCACAAAATACGCGGTATTTT.